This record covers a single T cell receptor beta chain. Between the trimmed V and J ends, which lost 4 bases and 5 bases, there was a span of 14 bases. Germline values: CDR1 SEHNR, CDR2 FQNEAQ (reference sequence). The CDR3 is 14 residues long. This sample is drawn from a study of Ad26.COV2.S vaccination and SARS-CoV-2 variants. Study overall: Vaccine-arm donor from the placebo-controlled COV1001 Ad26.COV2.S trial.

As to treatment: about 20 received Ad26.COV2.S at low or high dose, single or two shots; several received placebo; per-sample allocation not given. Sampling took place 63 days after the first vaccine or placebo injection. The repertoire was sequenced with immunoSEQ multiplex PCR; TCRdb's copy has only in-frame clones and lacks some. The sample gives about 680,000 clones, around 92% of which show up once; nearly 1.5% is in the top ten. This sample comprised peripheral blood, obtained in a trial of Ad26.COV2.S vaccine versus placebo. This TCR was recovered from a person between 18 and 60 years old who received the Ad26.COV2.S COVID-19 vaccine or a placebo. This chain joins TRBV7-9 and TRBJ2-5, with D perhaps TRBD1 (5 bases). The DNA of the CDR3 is TGTGCCAGCAGCTCCCTGGGGCCTTGGGAGACCCAGTACTTC. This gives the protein CASSSLGPWETQYF.